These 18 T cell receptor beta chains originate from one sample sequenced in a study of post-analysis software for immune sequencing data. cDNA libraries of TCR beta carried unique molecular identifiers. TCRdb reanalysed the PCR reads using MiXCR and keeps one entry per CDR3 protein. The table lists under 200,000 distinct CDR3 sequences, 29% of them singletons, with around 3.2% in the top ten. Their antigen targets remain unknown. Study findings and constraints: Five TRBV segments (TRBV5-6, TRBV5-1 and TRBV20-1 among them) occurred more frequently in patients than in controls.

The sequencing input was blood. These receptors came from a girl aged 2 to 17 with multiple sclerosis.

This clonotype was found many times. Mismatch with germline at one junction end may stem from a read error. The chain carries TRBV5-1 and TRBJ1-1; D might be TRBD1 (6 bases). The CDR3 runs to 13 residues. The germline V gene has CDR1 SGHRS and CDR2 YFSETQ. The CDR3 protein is CASSLQGNTEAFF. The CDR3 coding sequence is TGTGCCAGCAGCTTACAGGGTAACACTGAAGCTTTCTTT.

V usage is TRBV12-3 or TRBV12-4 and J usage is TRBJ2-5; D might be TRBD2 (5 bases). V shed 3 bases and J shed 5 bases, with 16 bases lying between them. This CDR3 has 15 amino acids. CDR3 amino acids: CASSLLESTGETQYF. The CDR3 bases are TGTGCCAGCAGTTTGTTAGAATCCACGGGGGAGACCCAGTACTTC.

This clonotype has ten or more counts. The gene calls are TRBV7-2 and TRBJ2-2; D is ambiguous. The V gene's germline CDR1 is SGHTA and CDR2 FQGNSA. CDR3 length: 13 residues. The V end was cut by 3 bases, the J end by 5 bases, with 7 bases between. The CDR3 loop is CASSFTYTGELFF. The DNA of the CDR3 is TGTGCCAGCAGCTTCACCTATACCGGGGAGCTGTTTTTT.

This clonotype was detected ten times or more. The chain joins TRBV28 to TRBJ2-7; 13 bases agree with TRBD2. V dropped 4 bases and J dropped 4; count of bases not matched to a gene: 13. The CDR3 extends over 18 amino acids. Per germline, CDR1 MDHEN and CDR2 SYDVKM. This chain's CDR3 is CASSSPHRLAGGSYEQYF. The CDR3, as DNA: TGTGCCAGCAGTTCCCCCCACCGACTAGCGGGAGGAAGTTACGAGCAGTACTTC.

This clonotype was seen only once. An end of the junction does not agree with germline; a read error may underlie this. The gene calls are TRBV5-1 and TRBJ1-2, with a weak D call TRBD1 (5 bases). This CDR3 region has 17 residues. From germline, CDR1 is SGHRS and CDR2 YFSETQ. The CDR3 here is CASSQGVAGGRNCGYTF. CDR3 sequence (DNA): TGCGCCAGCAGCCAAGGGGTGGCAGGCGGAAGAAACTGTGGCTACACCTTC.

CDR3 in DNA: TGTGCCAGCAGCTTAGCCCCGAGCCCGGGTCGCCAAGAGACCCAGTACTTC. This encodes CASSLAPSPGRQETQYF. The chain recombines TRBV7-2 with TRBJ2-5; D is uncertain. Trimming cost V 0 bases and J 1 base, with 15 bases left between them. The CDR3 totals 17 residues. Per germline, CDR1 SGHTA and CDR2 FQGNSA.

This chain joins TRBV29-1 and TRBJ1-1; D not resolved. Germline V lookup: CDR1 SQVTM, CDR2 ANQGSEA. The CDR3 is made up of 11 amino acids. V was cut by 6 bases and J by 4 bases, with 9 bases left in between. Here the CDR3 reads CSVEGSTEAFF. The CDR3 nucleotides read TGCAGCGTGGAGGGTAGCACTGAAGCTTTCTTT.

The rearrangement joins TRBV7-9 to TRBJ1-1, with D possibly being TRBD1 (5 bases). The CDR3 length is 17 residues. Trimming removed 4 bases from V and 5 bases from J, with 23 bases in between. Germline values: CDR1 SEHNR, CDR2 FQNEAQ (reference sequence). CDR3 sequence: CASSSGQGGILRTEAFF. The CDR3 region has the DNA TGTGCCAGCAGCTCCGGCCAGGGTGGAATATTGAGGACTGAAGCTTTCTTT.

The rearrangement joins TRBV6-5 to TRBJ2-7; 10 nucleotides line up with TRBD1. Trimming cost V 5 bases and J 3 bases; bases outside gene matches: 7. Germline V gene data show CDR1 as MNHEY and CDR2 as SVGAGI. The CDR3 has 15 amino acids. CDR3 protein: CASSDGTGACYEQYF. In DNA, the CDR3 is TGTGCCAGCAGTGACGGGACAGGGGCTTGCTACGAGCAGTACTTC.

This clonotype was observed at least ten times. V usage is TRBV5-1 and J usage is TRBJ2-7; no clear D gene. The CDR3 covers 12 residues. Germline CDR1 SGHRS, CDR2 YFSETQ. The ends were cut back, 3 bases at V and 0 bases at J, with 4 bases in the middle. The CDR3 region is CASSSSSYEQYF. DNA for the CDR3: TGCGCCAGCAGCTCCAGCTCCTACGAGCAGTACTTC.

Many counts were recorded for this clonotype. CDR3 coding DNA: TGTGCCACCAGCAGGACAGGGGGCGTTGATGTTCAGTACTTC. Translated, it gives CATSRTGGVDVQYF. J is TRBJ2-4 and V is TRBV15; 10 bases agree with TRBD1. The germline CDR1 and CDR2 sequences are LNHNV and YYDKDF (reference sequence). CDR3 length: 14 amino acids. The V and J ends lost 3 bases and 11 bases, in that order; junction bases with no gene match: 7.

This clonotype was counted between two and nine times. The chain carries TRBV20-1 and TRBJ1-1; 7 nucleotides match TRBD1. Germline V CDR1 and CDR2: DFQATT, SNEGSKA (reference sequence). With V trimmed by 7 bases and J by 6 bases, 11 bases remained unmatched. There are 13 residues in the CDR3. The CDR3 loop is CSGTRGGLAEAFF. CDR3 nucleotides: TGCAGTGGCACCAGGGGGGGGCTAGCTGAAGCTTTCTTT.

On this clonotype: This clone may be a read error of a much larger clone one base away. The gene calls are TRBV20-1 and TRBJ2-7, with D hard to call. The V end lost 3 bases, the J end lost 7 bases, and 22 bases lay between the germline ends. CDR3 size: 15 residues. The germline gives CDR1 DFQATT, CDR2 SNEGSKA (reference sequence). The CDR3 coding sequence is TGCAGTGCTAGGGGCCCCGGCGGCCTCTACAATGAGCAGTACTTC. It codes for CSARGPGGLYNEQYF.

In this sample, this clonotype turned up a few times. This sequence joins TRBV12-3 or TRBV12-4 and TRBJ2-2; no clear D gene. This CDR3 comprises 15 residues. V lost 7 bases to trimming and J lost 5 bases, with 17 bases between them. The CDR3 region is CASKPNPTATGELFF. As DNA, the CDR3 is TGTGCCAGCAAGCCCAACCCAACGGCAACCGGGGAGCTGTTTTTT.

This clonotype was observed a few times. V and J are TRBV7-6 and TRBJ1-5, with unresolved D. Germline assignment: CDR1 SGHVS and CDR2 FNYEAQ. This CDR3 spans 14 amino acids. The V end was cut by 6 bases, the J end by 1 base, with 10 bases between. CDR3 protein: CASSGIGSNQPQHF. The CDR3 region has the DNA TGTGCCAGCAGTGGGATCGGGAGCAATCAGCCCCAGCATTTT.

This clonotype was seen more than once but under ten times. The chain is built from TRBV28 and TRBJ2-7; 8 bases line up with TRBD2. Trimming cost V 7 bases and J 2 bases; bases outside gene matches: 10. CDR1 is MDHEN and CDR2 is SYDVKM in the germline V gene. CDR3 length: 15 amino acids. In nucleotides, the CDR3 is TGTGCCAGCACCCCCATGGCGGGAGGCGCCTACGAGCAGTACTTC. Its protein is CASTPMAGGAYEQYF.

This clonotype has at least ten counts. CDR3 DNA sequence: TGTGCCAGCAGCTCCCCGTCCGCTAGCAACCGTCGAGATACGCAGTATTTT. It translates to CASSSPSASNRRDTQYF. The gene calls are TRBV7-2 and TRBJ2-3, with D possibly being TRBD2 (5 bases). The CDR3 totals 17 residues. CDR1 SGHTA and CDR2 FQGNSA come from the germline V gene. The V gene lost 4 bases and the J gene lost 5 bases, with 22 bases spanning the gap.

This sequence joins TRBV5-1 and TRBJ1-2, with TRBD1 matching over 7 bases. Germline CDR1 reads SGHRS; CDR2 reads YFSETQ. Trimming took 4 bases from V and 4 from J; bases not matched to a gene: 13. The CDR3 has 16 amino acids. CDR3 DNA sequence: TGCGCCAGCAGCGGAGAAACAGGGGTTAAGGGCTATGGCTACACCTTC. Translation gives CASSGETGVKGYGYTF.